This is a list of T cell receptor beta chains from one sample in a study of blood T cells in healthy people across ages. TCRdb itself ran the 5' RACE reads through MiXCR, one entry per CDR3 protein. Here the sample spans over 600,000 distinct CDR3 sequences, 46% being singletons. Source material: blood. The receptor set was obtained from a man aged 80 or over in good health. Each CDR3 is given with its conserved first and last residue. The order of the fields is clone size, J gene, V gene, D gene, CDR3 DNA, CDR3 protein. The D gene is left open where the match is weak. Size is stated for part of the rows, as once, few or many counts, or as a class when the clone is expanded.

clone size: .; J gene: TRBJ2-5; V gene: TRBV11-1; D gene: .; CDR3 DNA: TGTGCCAGCAGCCGCAACGGTAATCAAGAGACCCAGTACTTC; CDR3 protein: CASSRNGNQETQYF
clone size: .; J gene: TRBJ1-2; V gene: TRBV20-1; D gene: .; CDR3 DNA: TGCAGTGCTTACAGGATAACGGGCTATGGCTACACCTTC; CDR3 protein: CSAYRITGYGYTF
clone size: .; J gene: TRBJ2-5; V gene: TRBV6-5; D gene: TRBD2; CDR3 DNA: TGTGCCAGCAGTTACACTAGCGGGAGGGGGAATGAGCAGTACTTC; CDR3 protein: CASSYTSGRGNEQYF
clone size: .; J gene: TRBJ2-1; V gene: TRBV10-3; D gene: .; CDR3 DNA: TGTGCCATCCAGCCGGGCGGAGTGAGCTCCTACAATGAGCAGTTCTTC; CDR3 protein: CAIQPGGVSSYNEQFF
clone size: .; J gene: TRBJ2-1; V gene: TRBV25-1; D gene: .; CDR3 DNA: TGTGCCAGCAGTGAATCAGGAGGGCCGGGTATTGAGACCCAGTTCTTC; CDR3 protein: CASSESGGPGIETQFF
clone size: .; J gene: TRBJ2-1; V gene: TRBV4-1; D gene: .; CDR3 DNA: TGCGCCAGCCGCCGGAGTGAGCTAGCGTCCTACAATGAGCAGTTCTTC; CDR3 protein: CASRRSELASYNEQFF
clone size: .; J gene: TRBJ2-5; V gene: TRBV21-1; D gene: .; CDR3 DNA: TGTGCCAGCAGCAAAGCACATCCCCCGGGACTAGCGGGAGAGGAGCAGTACTTC; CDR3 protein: CASSKAHPPGLAGEEQYF
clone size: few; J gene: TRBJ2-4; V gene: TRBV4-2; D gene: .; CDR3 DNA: TGTGCCAGCAGCCAAACCGGAACGGGACTAGCCAAAAACATTCAGTACTTC; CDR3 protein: CASSQTGTGLAKNIQYF
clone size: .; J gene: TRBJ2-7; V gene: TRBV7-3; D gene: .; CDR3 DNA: TGTGCCAGCAGCTTAGATCCCCCCAATGAGCAGTACTTC; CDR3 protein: CASSLDPPNEQYF
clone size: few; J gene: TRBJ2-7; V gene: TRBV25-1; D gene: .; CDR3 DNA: TGTGCCAGCAGTGGGGGGCGAGAACTCTACGAGCAGTACTTC; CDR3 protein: CASSGGRELYEQYF
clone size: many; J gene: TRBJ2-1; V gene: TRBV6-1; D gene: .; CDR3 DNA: TGTGCCAGCGGGGGGCGCGATGAGCAGTTCTTC; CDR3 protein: CASGGRDEQFF
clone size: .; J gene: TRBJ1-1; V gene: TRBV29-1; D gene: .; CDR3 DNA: TGCAGCGTTGGTGGGGAGAGGGGCACTGAAGCTTTCTTT; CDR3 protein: CSVGGERGTEAFF
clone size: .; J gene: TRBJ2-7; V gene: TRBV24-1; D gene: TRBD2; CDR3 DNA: TGTGCCACCGGGGAGATTGGCGGGCTAGCGGGACTCTACGAGCAGTACTTC; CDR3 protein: CATGEIGGLAGLYEQYF